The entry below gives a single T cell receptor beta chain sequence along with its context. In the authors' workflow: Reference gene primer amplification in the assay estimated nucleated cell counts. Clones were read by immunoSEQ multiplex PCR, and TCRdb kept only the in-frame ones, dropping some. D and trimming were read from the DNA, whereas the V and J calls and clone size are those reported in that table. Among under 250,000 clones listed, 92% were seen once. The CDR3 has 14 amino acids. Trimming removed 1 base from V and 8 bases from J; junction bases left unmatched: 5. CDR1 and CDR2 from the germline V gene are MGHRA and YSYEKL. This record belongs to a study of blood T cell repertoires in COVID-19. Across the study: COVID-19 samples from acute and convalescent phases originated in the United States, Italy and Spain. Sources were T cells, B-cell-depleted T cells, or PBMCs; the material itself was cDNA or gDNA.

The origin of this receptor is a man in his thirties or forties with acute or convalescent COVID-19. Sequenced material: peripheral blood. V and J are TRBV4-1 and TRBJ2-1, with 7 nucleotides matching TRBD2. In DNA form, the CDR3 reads TGCGCCAGCAGCCAAGGGACTAGAGGGTATGAGCAGTTCTTC. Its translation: CASSQGTRGYEQFF.